Listed here are 6 T cell receptor beta chains from one sample, sequenced in a study of T-cell memory formation after mild COVID-19. MiXCR, applied by TCRdb to the 5' RACE reads, yields one record per CDR3 protein. The repertoire holds approximately 490,000 distinct CDR3 sequences, with just over 20% as singletons. The sequenced material came from PBMCs or a T cell subset sorted from them (not recorded which). All receptors come from an adult woman who had mild COVID-19 (a few samples of this study predate the infection). Cell type and time point are not known.

This sequence joins TRBV27 and TRBJ1-5, with a weak D call TRBD1 (6 bases). Germline-derived CDR1 and CDR2 are MNHEY and SMNVEV (reference sequence). V was clipped by 0 bases and J by 3 bases, with 9 bases between them. The CDR3 is made up of 15 amino acids. The CDR3 is CASSLSGGDNQPQHF. The CDR3 coding sequence is TGTGCCAGCAGTTTATCAGGGGGAGACAATCAGCCCCAGCATTTT.

The chain carries TRBV7-8 and TRBJ2-3; TRBD2 matches 8 bases. This CDR3 has 16 residues. Germline lookup yields CDR1 SGHVS and CDR2 FQNEAQ. Trimming cost V 1 base and J 3 bases; bases outside gene matches: 6. CDR3 bases: TGTGCCAGCAGCTTAGTTGAATCTAGCGGGACAGATACGCAGTATTTT. Translation: CASSLVESSGTDTQYF.

This clonotype was observed a handful of times. The V call is TRBV18, the J call TRBJ2-3; maybe TRBD2 (5 bases). Trimming removed 3 bases from V and 4 bases from J, with 14 bases in between. The CDR3 spans 15 residues. Germline loops: CDR1 KGHSH, CDR2 LQKENI. As DNA, the CDR3 is TGTGCCAGCTCACCCCCCGGAGGAGCCGCAGATACGCAGTATTTT. It encodes CASSPPGGAADTQYF.

The chain joins TRBV2 to TRBJ1-5; 9 bases map to TRBD1. The ends lost 5 bases at V and 7 bases at J; junction bases unmatched: 6. The germline V gene has CDR1 SNHLY and CDR2 FYNNEI. This CDR3 is 14 amino acids long. The CDR3 protein is CASSPGQGKQPQHF. The CDR3 DNA is TGTGCCAGCAGTCCCGGACAGGGGAAGCAGCCCCAGCATTTT.

This chain joins TRBV5-5 and TRBJ2-7, with 9 bases matching TRBD1. V shed 0 bases, J shed 7 bases, and the junction held 8 bases outside the gene matches. Germline V lookup: CDR1 SGHKS, CDR2 YYEKEE (reference sequence). This CDR3 spans 15 amino acids. As DNA, the CDR3 is TGTGCCAGCAGCTTGGTCTGGACAGGGGTCCGAGAGCAGTACTTC. Translation gives CASSLVWTGVREQYF.

The rearrangement links TRBV7-2 to TRBJ1-2, with D perhaps TRBD1 (5 bases). CDR1 is SGHTA, CDR2 FQGNSA, per germline. V was shortened by 5 bases and J by 7 bases, with 23 bases between the two germline ends. The CDR3 consists of 16 residues. The DNA for the CDR3 is TGTGCCAGCAGCCCGATCGGCCGAGGCAGGGAAGCTGGCTACACCTTC. It translates to CASSPIGRGREAGYTF.